This TCR beta chain was captured in a study of OX40 agonist ivuxolimab in advanced cancers. About the study as a whole: Ivuxolimab was an agonistic, fully human IgG2 monoclonal antibody directed against OX40 (CD134), a costimulatory receptor. The monotherapy dose-escalation portion (N of about 50 patients) of the phase I ivuxolimab trial is reported in the paper. Partial responses occurred in three dose-escalation patients: two with cutaneous melanoma and one with hepatocellular carcinoma. Peripheral TCRbeta sequencing aimed to test whether ivuxolimab altered TCR sequence diversity and caused clonal T-cell expansion. A male proportion of around 81% and a mean age of approximately 62 years, ranging from 23 to 79, were recorded for the dose-escalation cohort. Of the approximately 53 patients in dose escalation, approximately 20 had hepatocellular carcinoma, around 15 had melanoma, 9 had renal cell carcinoma and 9 had head and neck cancer. Intravenous ivuxolimab was administered to patients every 2 weeks at six dose levels: 0.01, 0.1, 0.3, 1.5, 3 and 10 mg/kg. Prior anti-PD-1, anti-PD-L1 or anti-CTLA-4 therapy was permitted, and 30% to 45% of dose-escalation patients had received checkpoint inhibitors.

Between the V and J ends, shortened by 1 base and 7 bases respectively, the junction contains 8 bases. The CDR3 has 13 amino acids, counting the end cysteine and phenylalanine. The entry retains the CDR3 DNA only, 39 bases that are in frame from base 1. Reading the germline V gene gives CDR1 SGHTA and CDR2 FQGNSA. Genomic DNA was extracted from sorted cells for sequencing of the TCRbeta CDR3 region. The immunoSEQ Assay was used to sequence the TCRbeta CDR3 regions. TCRdb limited this immuneACCESS table to in-frame rearrangements with V and J called. A share of clones is missing; checked studies link under half to unresolved V genes, and the rest is unexplained. The sample table holds approximately 130,000 clones, of which more than 85% were seen once. In total, the top ten clones hold roughly 1% of the sample. The trial excluded patients who had a history of autoimmune disease or who were on systemic immunosuppression. Peripheral blood for TCR sequencing was collected from all dose cohorts at baseline, on cycle 4 day 1, and on cycle 7 day 1. The samples were drawn from a first-in-human, open-label, multicenter phase I dose-escalation trial of ivuxolimab. Adults with locally advanced or metastatic melanoma, renal cell, hepatocellular, or head and neck squamous cell carcinoma were enrolled in the trial. Before TCR sequencing, CD4+ and CD8+ T cells were separately sorted from peripheral blood.

Overall study results and their limits: At doses of 0.1 to 3.0 mg/kg, clonal expansion of both CD4+ and CD8+ blood T cells was observed from baseline to week 6. Low levels of normalized T-cell clonal expansion were also seen in some nonresponding patients. In partial responders in the 0.1-3.0 mg/kg groups, normalized peripheral clonal expansion was found to be among the lowest, especially among CD8+ T cells. After ivuxolimab, more expanded clones were found on average in CD8+ T cells than in CD4+ T cells. Which antigens the clonally expanded peripheral T cells were specific for was not determined.

About this clone: Its antigen remains unidentified. No much larger clonotype is one base removed from it; base qualities were not supplied.

The sequence joins TRBV7-2 to TRBJ1-5, with no confidently assigned D gene. The source material was CD4+ or CD8+ T cells sorted from blood, sampled in a trial of the OX40 agonist ivuxolimab. The receptor was derived from an adult with an advanced solid tumor such as melanoma, head and neck, liver or kidney cancer. CDR3 reads: CASSLGANQPQHF. The sequence in DNA is TGTGCCAGCAGCTTAGGGGCCAACCAGCCCCAGCATTTT.